The 9 T cell receptor beta chains given below trace back to one sample, sequenced in a study of sequential checkpoint blockade in melanoma. Treatment defined: randomized to nivolumab then ipilimumab (arm A) or the reverse (arm B). TCRdb's table, derived via immunoSEQ multiplex PCR, lists solely in-frame clones and lacks some. The repertoire holds tens of thousands of clones, with around 90% as singletons. The material was CD8+ T cells sorted from blood (inferred from file names), obtained from a patient given nivolumab and ipilimumab in sequence. These receptors came from a human donor with melanoma.

This chain uses TRBV7-8 with TRBJ2-7, with D maybe TRBD2 (5 bases). The length of the CDR3 is 14 residues. V was cut by 3 bases and J by 3 bases, with 12 bases left in between. Germline V gene lookup returns CDR1 SGHVS and CDR2 FQNEAQ. The CDR3 loop is CASSFRTDYYEQYF. The CDR3 bases are TGTGCCAGCAGCTTCCGGACTGATTACTACGAGCAGTACTTC.

The gene calls are TRBV15 and TRBJ2-2; D possibly corresponds to TRBD1 (7 bases). Per germline, CDR1 LNHNV and CDR2 YYDKDF (reference sequence). V was cut by 5 bases and J by 1 base, with 14 bases left in between. The CDR3 totals 16 residues. The CDR3 is CATSPGGGGNTGELFF. The CDR3 DNA reads TGTGCCACCAGCCCCGGAGGGGGCGGGAACACCGGGGAGCTGTTTTTT.

This clone was observed a single time. The chain is built from TRBV10-3 and TRBJ2-3; 8 positions agree with TRBD2. Germline V gives CDR1 ENHRY, CDR2 SYGVKD. The CDR3 runs 14 residues. J was trimmed by 5 bases and V by 6 bases; bases with no gene match: 7. The CDR3 bases are TGTGCCATCAGACCGGGACTAGTAGTAGATACGCAGTATTTT. As protein: CAIRPGLVVDTQYF.

The chain employs TRBV19 and TRBJ2-5; D ambiguous. Germline CDR1 is LNHDA and CDR2 is SQIVND (reference sequence). This CDR3 contains 12 residues. The V end was cut by 4 bases, the J end by 5 bases, with 8 bases between. The chain's CDR3 is CASSSGEETQYF. CDR3 bases: TGTGCCAGTAGTAGCGGAGAGGAGACCCAGTACTTC.

The table lists this clone with a count of one. This chain uses TRBV4-1 with TRBJ2-1, with a tentative D call TRBD1 (6 bases). The CDR3 covers 16 residues. CDR1 MGHRA and CDR2 YSYEKL come from the germline V gene. V lost 1 base, J lost 0 bases, and 10 bases lay in between. The CDR3 region is CASSQGDKSSYNEQFF. The CDR3 DNA is TGCGCCAGCAGCCAAGGGGACAAGAGCTCCTACAATGAGCAGTTCTTC.

The chain has TRBV28 and TRBJ2-3; TRBD2 matches at 8 bases. Germline values: CDR1 MDHEN, CDR2 SYDVKM. The CDR3 is 16 residues long. The trim removed 1 base at V and 2 bases at J, leaving 5 bases unmatched. In DNA form, the CDR3 reads TGTGCCAGCAGTTTATTTACTAGCGGTACCACAGATACGCAGTATTTT. Residues: CASSLFTSGTTDTQYF.

V usage is TRBV7-9 and J usage is TRBJ1-4; D call uncertain. The CDR3 covers 13 residues. The V gene lost 6 bases and the J gene lost 6 bases, with 11 bases spanning the gap. CDR1 and CDR2 (germline): SEHNR, FQNEAQ (reference sequence). CDR3 sequence: CASSFDMDEKLFF. CDR3 DNA: TGTGCCAGCAGTTTCGACATGGATGAAAAACTGTTTTTT.

Here the CDR3 DNA reads TGTGCCAGCAGCTTTTTAACTCAGACAGGGGATAGCAATCAGCCCCAGCATTTT. This sequence encodes CASSFLTQTGDSNQPQHF. The V gene is TRBV5-6, the J gene TRBJ1-5, with 8 nucleotides matching TRBD1. Germline V gene lookup returns CDR1 SGHDT and CDR2 YYEEEE. The CDR3 extends over 18 amino acids. The J segment lost 0 bases and the V segment lost 2 bases, leaving 10 bases of the junction unmatched.

The V call is TRBV4-2, the J call TRBJ1-1; TRBD1 aligns across 7 bases. This CDR3 is built from 14 residues. Germline values: CDR1 LGHNA, CDR2 YNFKEQ. The junction had 4 bases not matched to a gene; V was cut back by 5 bases and J by 1 base. The CDR3 DNA reads TGTGCCAGCAGCACGGGACAGCCGAACACTGAAGCTTTCTTT. It encodes CASSTGQPNTEAFF.